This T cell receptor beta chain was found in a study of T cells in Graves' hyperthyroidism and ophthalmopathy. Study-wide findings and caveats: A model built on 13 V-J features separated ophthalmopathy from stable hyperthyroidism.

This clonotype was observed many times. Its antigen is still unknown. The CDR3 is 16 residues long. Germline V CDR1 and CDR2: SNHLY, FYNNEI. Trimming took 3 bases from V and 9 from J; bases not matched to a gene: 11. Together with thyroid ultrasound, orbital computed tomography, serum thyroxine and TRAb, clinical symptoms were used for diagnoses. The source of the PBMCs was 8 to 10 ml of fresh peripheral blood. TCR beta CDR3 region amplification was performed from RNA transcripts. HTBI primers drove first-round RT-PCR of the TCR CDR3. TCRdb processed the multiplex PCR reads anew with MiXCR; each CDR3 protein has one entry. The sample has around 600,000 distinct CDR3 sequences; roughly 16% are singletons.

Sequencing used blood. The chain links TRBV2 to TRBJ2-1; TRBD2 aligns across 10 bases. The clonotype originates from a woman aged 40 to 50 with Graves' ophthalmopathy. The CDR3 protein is CASSDNQQREGREQFF. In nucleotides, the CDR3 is TGTGCCAGCAGTGATAATCAGCAGCGGGAGGGCCGTGAGCAGTTCTTC.